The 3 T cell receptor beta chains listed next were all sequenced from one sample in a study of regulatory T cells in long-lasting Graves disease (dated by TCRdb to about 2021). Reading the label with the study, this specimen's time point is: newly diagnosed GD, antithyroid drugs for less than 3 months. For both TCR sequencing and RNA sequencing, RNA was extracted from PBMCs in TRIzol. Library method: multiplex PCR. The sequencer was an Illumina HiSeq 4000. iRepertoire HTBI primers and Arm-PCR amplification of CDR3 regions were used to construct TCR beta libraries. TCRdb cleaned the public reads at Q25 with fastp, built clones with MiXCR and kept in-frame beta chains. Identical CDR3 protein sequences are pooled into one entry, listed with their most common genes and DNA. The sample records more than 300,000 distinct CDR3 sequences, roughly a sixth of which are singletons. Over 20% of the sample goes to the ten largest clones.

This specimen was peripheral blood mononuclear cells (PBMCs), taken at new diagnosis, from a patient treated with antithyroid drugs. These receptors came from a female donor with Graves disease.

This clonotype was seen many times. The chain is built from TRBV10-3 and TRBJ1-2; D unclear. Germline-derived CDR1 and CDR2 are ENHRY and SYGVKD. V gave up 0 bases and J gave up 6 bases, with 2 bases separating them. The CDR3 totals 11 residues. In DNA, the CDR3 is TGTGCCATCAGTGAGTCGGATGGCTACACCTTC. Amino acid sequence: CAISESDGYTF.

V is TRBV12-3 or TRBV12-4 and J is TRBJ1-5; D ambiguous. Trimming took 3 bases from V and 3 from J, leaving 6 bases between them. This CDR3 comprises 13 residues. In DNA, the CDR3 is TGTGCCAGCAGTTTCCGCACCAATCAGCCCCAGCATTTT. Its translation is CASSFRTNQPQHF.

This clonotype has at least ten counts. The CDR3 sequence is CASSIGLAGGLGSNEQFF. The CDR3 DNA follows: TGTGCCAGTAGTATAGGTCTAGCGGGAGGATTGGGTTCCAATGAGCAGTTCTTC. The V and J genes are TRBV19 and TRBJ2-1, with 11 bases fitting TRBD2. Germline CDR1 LNHDA, CDR2 SQIVND (reference sequence). The CDR3 loop spans 18 amino acids. Unmatched junction bases numbered 11, after V lost 1 base and J lost 6 bases. Variable domain in full (rest from reference TRBV19 and TRBJ2-1): DGGITQSPKYLFRKEGQNVTLSCEQNLNHDAMYWYRQDPGQGLRLIYYSQIVNDFQKGDIAEGYSVSREKKESFPLTVTSAQKNPTAFYLCASSIGLAGGLGSNEQFFGPGTRLTVL.